This record looks at one T cell receptor (beta chain) sequence and its context. The data stem from a study of glioma-infiltrating T cells after dendritic cell vaccination. Clones were read by immunoSEQ multiplex PCR, and TCRdb kept only the in-frame ones, dropping some. The sample consists of tens of thousands of clones, approximately 81% of them appearing once. Trimming left V 4 bases short and J 8 bases short, with 24 bases between. The CDR3 sequence is 16 residues long. CDR1 is SGHNT, CDR2 YYREEE, per germline (reference sequence). This sample's time point: after dendritic cell vaccination, including at tumor progression/relapse.

The TCR comes from a human donor with glioblastoma. Sequenced material: blood, taken after dendritic cell vaccination. V and J are TRBV5-4 and TRBJ1-2; D perhaps matches TRBD1 (5 bases). CDR3 sequence: CASSRDDKLRVGGYTF. CDR3 coding DNA: TGTGCCAGCAGCCGCGACGATAAACTCAGGGTAGGAGGCTACACCTTC.